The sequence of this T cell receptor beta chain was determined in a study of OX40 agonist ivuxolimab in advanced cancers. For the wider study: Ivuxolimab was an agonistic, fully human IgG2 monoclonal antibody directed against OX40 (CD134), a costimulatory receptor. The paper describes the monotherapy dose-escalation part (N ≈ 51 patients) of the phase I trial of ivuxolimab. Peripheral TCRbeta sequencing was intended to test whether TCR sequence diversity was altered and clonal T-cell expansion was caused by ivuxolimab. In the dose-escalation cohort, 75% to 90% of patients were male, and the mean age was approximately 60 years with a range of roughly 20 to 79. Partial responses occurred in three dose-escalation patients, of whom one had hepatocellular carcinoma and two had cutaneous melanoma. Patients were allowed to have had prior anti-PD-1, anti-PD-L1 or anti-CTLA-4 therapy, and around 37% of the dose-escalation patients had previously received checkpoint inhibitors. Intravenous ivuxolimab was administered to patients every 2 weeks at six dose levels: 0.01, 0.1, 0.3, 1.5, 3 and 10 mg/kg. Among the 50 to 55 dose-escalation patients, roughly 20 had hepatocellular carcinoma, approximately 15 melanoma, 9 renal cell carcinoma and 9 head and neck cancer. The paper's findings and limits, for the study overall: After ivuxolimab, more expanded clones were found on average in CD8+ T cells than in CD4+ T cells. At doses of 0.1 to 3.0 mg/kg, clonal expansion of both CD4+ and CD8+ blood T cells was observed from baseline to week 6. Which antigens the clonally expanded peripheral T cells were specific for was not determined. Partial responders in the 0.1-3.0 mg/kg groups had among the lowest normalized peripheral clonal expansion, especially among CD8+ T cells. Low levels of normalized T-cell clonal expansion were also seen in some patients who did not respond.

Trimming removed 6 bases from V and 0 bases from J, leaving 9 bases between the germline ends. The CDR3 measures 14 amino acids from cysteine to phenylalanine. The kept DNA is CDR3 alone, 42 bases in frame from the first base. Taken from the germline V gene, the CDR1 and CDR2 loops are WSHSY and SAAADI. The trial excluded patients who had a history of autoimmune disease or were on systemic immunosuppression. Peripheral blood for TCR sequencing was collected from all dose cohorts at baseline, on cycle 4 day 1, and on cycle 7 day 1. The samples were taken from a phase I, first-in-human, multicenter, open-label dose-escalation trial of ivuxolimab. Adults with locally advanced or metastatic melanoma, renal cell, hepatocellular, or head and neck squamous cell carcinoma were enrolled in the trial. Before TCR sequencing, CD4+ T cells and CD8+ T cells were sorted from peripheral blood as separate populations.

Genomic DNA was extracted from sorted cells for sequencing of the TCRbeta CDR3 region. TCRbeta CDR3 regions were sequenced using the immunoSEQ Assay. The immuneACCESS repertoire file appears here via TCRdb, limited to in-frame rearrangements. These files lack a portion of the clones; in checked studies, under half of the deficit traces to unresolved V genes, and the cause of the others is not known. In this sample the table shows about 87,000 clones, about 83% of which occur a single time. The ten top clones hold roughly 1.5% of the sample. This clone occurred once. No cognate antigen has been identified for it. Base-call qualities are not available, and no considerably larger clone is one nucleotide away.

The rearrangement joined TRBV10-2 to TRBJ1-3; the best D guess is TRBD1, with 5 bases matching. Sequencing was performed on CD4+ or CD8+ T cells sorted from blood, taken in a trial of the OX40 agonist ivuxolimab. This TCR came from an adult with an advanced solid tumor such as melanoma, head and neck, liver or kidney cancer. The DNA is TGCGCCAGCAGGGACACTTTCTCTGGAAACACCATATATTTT. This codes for CASRDTFSGNTIYF.